A few counts support the clone carrying this T cell receptor (beta chain). Its matching antigen is unknown. Trimming removed 11 bases from V and 9 bases from J; junction bases left unmatched: 10. This CDR3 contains 13 residues. The germline V gene has CDR1 WSHSY and CDR2 SAAADI. Repertoires were generated with immunoSEQ multiplex PCR, while TCRdb's copy carries only in-frame clones and drops some. This table has approximately 70,000 clones, about three quarters appearing once. This entry comes from a study of memory CD4+ T cells and cytomegalovirus serostatus. Study-wide results and caveats: Median bootstrapped AUC for CMV status was about 0.96 originally, less than 0.93 US-trained. Each of around 69 CMV-associated TCRbeta sequences occurred in one to five individuals.

Single viable CD3+CD4+CD8-CD45RO+ cells were sorted as the memory CD4+ T cells. Sequencing was carried out using memory CD4+ T cells from blood. V gene TRBV10-2 combines with J gene TRBJ2-1, with 10 bases that match TRBD2. The receptor was derived from an adult in good health and CMV-seropositive. The DNA of the CDR3 is TGCGCCGGCCGGCAGCGGGAGGGAACTGAGCAGTTCTTC. Residues: CAGRQREGTEQFF.